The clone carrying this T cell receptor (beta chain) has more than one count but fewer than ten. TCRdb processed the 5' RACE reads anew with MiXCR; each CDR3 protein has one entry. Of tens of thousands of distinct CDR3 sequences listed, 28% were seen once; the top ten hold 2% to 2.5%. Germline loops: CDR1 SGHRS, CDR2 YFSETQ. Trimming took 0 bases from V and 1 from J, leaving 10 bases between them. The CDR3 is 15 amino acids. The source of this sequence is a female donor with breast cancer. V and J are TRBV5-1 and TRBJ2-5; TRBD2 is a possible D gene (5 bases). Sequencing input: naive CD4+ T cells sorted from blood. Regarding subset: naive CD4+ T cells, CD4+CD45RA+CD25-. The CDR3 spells CASSLEAGFQETQYF. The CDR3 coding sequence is TGCGCCAGCAGCTTGGAGGCGGGCTTCCAAGAGACCCAGTACTTC.